The 24 T cell receptor beta chains given below trace back to one sample, sequenced in a study of T cells in Graves' hyperthyroidism and ophthalmopathy. It was RNA transcripts that yielded the amplified TCR beta CDR3 regions. HTBI primers were the set used in a first-round RT-PCR of the TCR CDR3. Each CDR3 protein gets one entry after TCRdb re-called the multiplex PCR reads with MiXCR. The profile shows fewer than 450,000 distinct CDR3 sequences, about 15% of them singletons. The specimen was blood. The receptors originated from a woman aged 25-40 years with Graves' hyperthyroidism that later progressed to Graves' ophthalmopathy.

By sample share, this clonotype is medium-sized. The V and J genes are TRBV2 and TRBJ1-1, with a weak D call TRBD1 (6 bases). V was clipped by 4 bases and J by 3 bases, with 12 bases between them. Germline V gives CDR1 SNHLY, CDR2 FYNNEI. This CDR3 contains 14 residues. Here the CDR3 DNA reads TGTGCCAGCAGTGCTGACAGGAGGGACACTGAAGCTTTCTTT. Residues: CASSADRRDTEAFF.

This clonotype was counted at least ten times. The rearrangement joins TRBV27 to TRBJ2-7; a weak D match, TRBD1 (6 bases). The CDR3 extends over 16 amino acids. Germline V gene data show CDR1 as MNHEY and CDR2 as SMNVEV (reference sequence). The V end lost 6 bases, the J end lost 2 bases, and 20 bases lay between the germline ends. The CDR3 nucleotides read TGTGCCAGCAGCCCTACTGGGGACAACCTCCCCTACGAGCAGTACTTC. This codes for CASSPTGDNLPYEQYF.

The chain couples TRBV12-3 or TRBV12-4 to TRBJ1-1; the D is unclear. This CDR3 comprises 15 residues. V was pared by 6 bases and J by 5 bases, with 19 bases between. CDR3 sequence reads: CASRPWPTDGTEAFF. CDR3 sequence (DNA): TGTGCCAGCAGGCCCTGGCCCACTGACGGAACTGAAGCTTTCTTT.

Ten or more counts support this clonotype. The chain recombines TRBV28 with TRBJ1-2; D not resolved. The germline CDR1 and CDR2 sequences are MDHEN and SYDVKM. The CDR3 covers 13 residues. V was clipped by 3 bases and J by 2 bases, with 7 bases between them. The CDR3 DNA sequence: TGTGCCAGCAGTTTTGGTCTCAACTATGGCTACACCTTC. Encoded protein: CASSFGLNYGYTF.

Many counts were recorded for this clonotype. This chain uses TRBV20-1 with TRBJ2-7; 11 positions agree with TRBD1. The CDR3 has 15 amino acids. V was pared by 6 bases and J by 4 bases, with 11 bases of the junction left unmatched. CDR1 is DFQATT, CDR2 SNEGSKA, per germline (reference sequence). The CDR3 bases are TGCAGTGCGGGGGGGACAGGGGGTTTCTTTTACGAGCAGTACTTC. Translation: CSAGGTGGFFYEQYF.

This clonotype was seen at least ten times. The CDR3 DNA reads TGTGCCAGCAGTTTCAGATGGACTAGCGGGGGACGAAGCACAGATACGCAGTATTTT. The encoded protein is CASSFRWTSGGRSTDTQYF. The chain carries TRBV6-2 or TRBV6-3 and TRBJ2-3, with 13 bases identical to TRBD2. Germline lookup yields CDR1 MNHEY and CDR2 SVGEGT. Trimming cost V 4 bases and J 0 bases; bases outside gene matches: 10. The CDR3 is made up of 19 amino acids.

This clonotype was picked up many times. The V gene is TRBV15, the J gene TRBJ2-7; either TRBD1 or TRBD2 may supply D (6 bases each). Trimming shortened V by 0 bases and J by 3 bases, and 12 bases separated the two germline ends. The length of the CDR3 is 15 residues. The germline gives CDR1 LNHNV, CDR2 YYDKDF (reference sequence). Here the CDR3 DNA reads TGTGCCACCAGCAGAGATAAGGGGGGTAGCTACGAGCAGTACTTC. It codes for CATSRDKGGSYEQYF.

This clonotype was counted at least ten times. The rearrangement links TRBV27 to TRBJ1-5, with 7 nucleotides matching TRBD1. Germline V lookup: CDR1 MNHEY, CDR2 SMNVEV (reference sequence). The CDR3 is made up of 14 amino acids. Unmatched junction bases numbered 4, after V lost 5 bases and J lost 3 bases. The CDR3 reads CASSQTGYNQPQHF. The DNA of the CDR3 is TGTGCCAGCAGTCAGACAGGGTACAATCAGCCCCAGCATTTT.

This CDR3 is CASSLAWGADTGELFF. CDR3 DNA sequence: TGTGCCAGCAGCTTAGCTTGGGGAGCCGACACCGGGGAGCTGTTTTTT. The chain uses TRBV7-8 and TRBJ2-2; perhaps TRBD2 as D (5 bases). V was trimmed by 0 bases and J by 3 bases, leaving 11 bases between them. This CDR3 comprises 16 residues. From germline, CDR1 is SGHVS and CDR2 FQNEAQ.

This clonotype was counted at least ten times. The rearrangement links TRBV7-6 to TRBJ2-1; TRBD2 agrees at 10 bases. This CDR3 spans 15 amino acids. V shed 2 bases, J shed 7 bases, and the junction held 5 bases outside the gene matches. Per the germline V gene, CDR1 is SGHVS and CDR2 is FNYEAQ. The CDR3 coding sequence is TGTGCCAGCAGCTTACTAGCGGGAGCCGCAAATGAGCAGTTCTTC. It encodes CASSLLAGAANEQFF.

This clonotype was detected ten times or more. As DNA, the CDR3 is TGTGCCAGCAGTCAATCGGCCGGTAGGCAGTTCTTC. It encodes CASSQSAGRQFF. This chain joins TRBV28 and TRBJ2-1; no definite D call. The germline V gene encodes CDR1 MDHEN and CDR2 SYDVKM. V was cut by 5 bases and J by 12 bases, with 14 bases left in between. This CDR3 comprises 12 residues.

The chain combines TRBV3-1 with TRBJ2-5, with a weak D call TRBD1 (6 bases). CDR3 size: 13 residues. Trimming took 1 base from V and 10 from J, leaving 13 bases between them. The V gene's germline CDR1 is LGHDT and CDR2 YNNKEL (reference sequence). Here the CDR3 DNA reads TGTGCCAGCAGCCAAGGAGTGGGGGCCGGCCAGTACTTC. Translation gives CASSQGVGAGQYF.

This clonotype showed up many times. The CDR3 DNA is TGTGCCAGCTCACCAGGGACAGGGTTCAGCAATGAGCAGTTCTTC. This encodes CASSPGTGFSNEQFF. The V call is TRBV18, the J call TRBJ2-1, with 9 bases lining up with TRBD1. The CDR3 consists of 15 residues. Trimming cost V 2 bases and J 6 bases; bases outside gene matches: 5. Per germline, CDR1 KGHSH and CDR2 LQKENI.

There are many counts of this clonotype. The chain has TRBV12-3 or TRBV12-4 and TRBJ1-5, with 9 positions matching TRBD1. The J segment lost 11 bases and the V segment lost 6 bases, leaving 14 bases of the junction unmatched. The CDR3 totals 15 residues. The CDR3 loop reads CASRAGTGLIEAQHF. DNA of the CDR3: TGTGCCAGCAGAGCCGGGACAGGGTTAATAGAAGCCCAGCATTTT.

This clonotype was observed many times. The chain is built from TRBV6-5 and TRBJ2-7; TRBD2 aligns across 10 bases. The CDR3 runs 15 residues. Germline CDR1 and CDR2: MNHEY and SVGAGI. The ends lost 2 bases at V and 5 bases at J; junction bases unmatched: 6. CDR3: CASSYSGLADHEQYF. CDR3 nucleotides: TGTGCCAGCAGTTACAGCGGACTAGCGGACCACGAGCAGTACTTC.

The CDR3 DNA sequence: TGTGCCAGCAGCTCCAGACAGGGGGATGCAACTAATGAAAAACTGTTTTTT. Translation gives CASSSRQGDATNEKLFF. V gene TRBV5-4 combines with J gene TRBJ1-4; 9 nucleotides agree with TRBD1. Per germline, CDR1 SGHNT and CDR2 YYREEE (reference sequence). Trimming at V came to 3 bases and at J to 0 bases, leaving 6 bases not matched to a gene. The CDR3 is made up of 17 amino acids.

The table lists this clonotype with a few counts. The chain couples TRBV18 to TRBJ2-1; D is ambiguous. Trimming stripped 2 bases from V and 5 bases from J, with 10 bases between. The CDR3 loop spans 14 amino acids. Germline CDR1 reads KGHSH; CDR2 reads LQKENI. The CDR3 DNA reads TGTGCCAGCTCACCAGGGCGTCAGGACAATGAGCAGTTCTTC. This gives the protein CASSPGRQDNEQFF.

This clonotype showed up many times. One end of the junction is discordant with germline, which a read error may explain. The V call is TRBV6-1, the J call TRBJ1-5, with D unclear. Germline CDR1 reads MNHNS; CDR2 reads SASEGT. This CDR3 has 12 residues. CDR3 nucleotide sequence: TGTGCCAGCAGTCCTAGCAATCAACCCCAGCATTTT. This gives the protein CASSPSNQPQHF.

This clonotype occurred a few times. Its ends do not fully match the called genes, so a read error is possible. The chain joins TRBV28 to TRBJ1-2; D gene unclear. CDR3 length equals 12 residues. CDR1 MDHEN and CDR2 SYDVKM come from the germline V gene. The CDR3 loop is CAGSLIHYGYTF. CDR3 DNA: TGTGCCGGCAGTTTGATACACTATGGCTACACCTTC.

The chain uses TRBV2 and TRBJ1-5; no reliable D call. Trimming took off 2 bases at V and 6 bases at J, with 17 bases between the two ends. CDR3 length: 16 amino acids. The germline V gene encodes CDR1 SNHLY and CDR2 FYNNEI. The CDR3 sequence: CASSELWDSWGQPQHF. CDR3 nucleotides: TGTGCCAGCAGTGAATTGTGGGATAGCTGGGGTCAGCCCCAGCATTTT.

This clonotype was seen repeatedly, ten times or more. The V call is TRBV20-1, the J call TRBJ2-1, with TRBD2 matching over 9 bases. Germline values: CDR1 DFQATT, CDR2 SNEGSKA (reference sequence). This CDR3 contains 13 residues. The CDR3 nucleotides are TGCAGCCTTAGCGGGGGAGCTTACAATGAGCAGTTCTTC. This gives the protein CSLSGGAYNEQFF.

This clonotype was detected only a few times. The chain links TRBV5-1 to TRBJ2-5; 7 nucleotides match TRBD1. The junction had 7 bases not matched to a gene; V was cut back by 4 bases and J by 4 bases. Germline V gene sequence: CDR1 SGHRS, CDR2 YFSETQ. The CDR3 contains 14 residues. The CDR3: CASSRTGDPETQYF. The DNA for the CDR3 is TGCGCCAGCAGCCGAACAGGGGATCCAGAGACCCAGTACTTC.

This clonotype was seen more than once but under ten times. This may arise from a read error, as a much more abundant clone is one base away. V is TRBV2 and J is TRBJ2-1; TRBD1 matches at 9 bases. Germline V CDR1 and CDR2: SNHLY, FYNNEI. Losses at the gene ends were 4 bases for V and 2 bases for J; bases not matched to a gene: 9. CDR3 length: 17 residues. CDR3 DNA: TGTGCCAGCAGTGGGCTTACAGGGGGCATGGCCTACAATGAGCAGTTCTTC. Translated: CASSGLTGGMAYNEQFF. The full variable domain, in which reference TRBV2 and TRBJ2-1 provide the parts outside the CDR3, is EPEVTQTPSHQVTQMGQEVILRCVPISNHLYFYWYRQILGQKVEFLVSFYNNEISEKSEIFDDQFSVERPDGSNFTLKIRSTKLEDSAMYFCASSGLTGGMAYNEQFFGPGTRLTVL.

This clonotype was counted only a few times. The chain carries TRBV9 and TRBJ2-1; 11 bases align to TRBD2. CDR1 SGDLS and CDR2 YYNGEE come from the germline V gene. The J segment lost 5 bases and the V segment lost 2 bases, leaving 3 bases of the junction unmatched. This CDR3 is built from 15 residues. In DNA, the CDR3 is TGTGCCAGCAGCGTGGGACTAGCGGACCACAATGAGCAGTTCTTC. Its translation is CASSVGLADHNEQFF.